The rows below give T cell receptor beta chains drawn from one sample of a study of OX40 agonist ivuxolimab in advanced cancers. Libraries were prepared by immunoSEQ multiplex PCR; TCRdb keeps only in-frame clonotypes and omits some of them. The data show about 35,000 clones, less than 85% seen once. This specimen consisted of CD4+ or CD8+ T cells sorted from blood, obtained in a trial of the OX40 agonist ivuxolimab. These receptors were obtained from an adult with an advanced solid tumor such as melanoma, head and neck, liver or kidney cancer. The conserved cysteine and the conserved F or W are not part of the CDR3 here. Fields, in order: D gene, CDR3 length, J gene, V gene, CDR3 protein. D genes are given only for firm matches.

>NA|13|TRBJ2-7|TRBV4-2
ASSQGGSQSYEQY
>TRBD1|14|TRBJ2-7|TRBV27
ASSPGAGTGVYEQY
>NA|11|TRBJ2-7|TRBV10-2
ASGHGRTYEQY
>TRBD2|10|TRBJ2-1|TRBV11-3
ASSFDSGKQF
>NA|13|TRBJ1-2|TRBV28
ASSLGPLTSGGYT
>NA|11|TRBJ2-3|TRBV7-8
ASSPASTDTQY
>NA|12|TRBJ1-5|TRBV27
ASSYAYSNQPQH
>TRBD2|14|TRBJ2-7|TRBV11-2
ASSLGPTSGIYEQY
>NA|13|TRBJ1-5|TRBV7-2
ASSLGIYSNQPQH
>NA|11|TRBJ1-1|TRBV19
ASSMGGITEAF
>NA|13|TRBJ2-3|TRBV7-7
ASSLGTASTDTQY
>TRBD1|12|TRBJ1-2|TRBV5-4
ASSSQGEGHGYT
>NA|13|TRBJ1-5|TRBV28
ASSPPMGGNQPQH
>NA|12|TRBJ2-7|TRBV11-3
ASSLVGIGYEQY
>NA|14|TRBJ1-1|TRBV19
ASSIGDRRMNTEAF
>NA|12|TRBJ1-2|TRBV19
ASKPGHQNYGYT
>NA|10|TRBJ2-2|TRBV4-1
ASSHLTGELF
>NA|12|TRBJ2-3|TRBV5-4
ASSWDFNTDTQY
>TRBD2|13|TRBJ2-7|TRBV6-5
ASGLRGGREYEQY
>NA|9|TRBJ2-7|TRBV29-1
SVATGPEQY
>NA|13|TRBJ2-7|TRBV4-2
ASSQEGGRAYEQY
>TRBD1|12|TRBJ1-2|TRBV10-3
AISDGGQNYGYT
>NA|9|TRBJ1-1|TRBV28
ASSRNTEAF